This T cell receptor beta chain was captured in a study of T-cell reconstitution after alpha-beta-depleted transplantation in children. This clonotype has a handful of counts. As it was prepared, the TCRbeta library received unique molecular identifiers. TCRdb ran MiXCR on the PCR reads and lists one entry per CDR3 protein. The sample yields some 550,000 distinct CDR3 sequences, approximately 20% seen once. This CDR3 has 15 amino acids. CDR1 MNHEY and CDR2 SVGAGI come from the germline V gene. With 0 bases removed from V and 5 bases from J, the gap between germline ends came to 13 bases. The chain uses TRBV6-5 and TRBJ1-2; D is unresolved. This TCR was recovered from a human donor who donated a stem cell graft to a child with acute lymphoblastic leukemia. The source material was PBMCs from the stem cell graft donor, sampled from the stem cell graft. Here the CDR3 DNA reads TGTGCCAGCAGTTACTCTGCAGGCGCCGGGTATGGCTACACCTTC. Amino acid sequence: CASSYSAGAGYGYTF.